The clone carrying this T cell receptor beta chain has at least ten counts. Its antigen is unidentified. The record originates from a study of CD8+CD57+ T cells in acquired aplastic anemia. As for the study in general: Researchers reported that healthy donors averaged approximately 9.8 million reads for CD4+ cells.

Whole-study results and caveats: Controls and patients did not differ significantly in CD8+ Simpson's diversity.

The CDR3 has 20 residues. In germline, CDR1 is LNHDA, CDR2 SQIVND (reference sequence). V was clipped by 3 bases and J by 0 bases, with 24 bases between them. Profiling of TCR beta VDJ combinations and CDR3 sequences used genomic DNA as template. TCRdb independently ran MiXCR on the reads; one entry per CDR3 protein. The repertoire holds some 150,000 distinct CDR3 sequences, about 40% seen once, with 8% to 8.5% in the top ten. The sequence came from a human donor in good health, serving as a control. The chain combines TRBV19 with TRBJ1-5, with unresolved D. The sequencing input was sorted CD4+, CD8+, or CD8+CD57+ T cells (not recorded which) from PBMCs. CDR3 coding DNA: TGTGCCAGTAGTATCCTAACCCACTCCTGGATCCGCTATAGCAATCAGCCCCAGCATTTT. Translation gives CASSILTHSWIRYSNQPQHF.